Following are 31 T cell receptor beta chains from one sample sequenced in a study of blood T cell repertoires in COVID-19. The repertoire was sequenced with immunoSEQ multiplex PCR; TCRdb's copy has only in-frame clones and lacks some. The data show around 150,000 clones, about 88% seen once. The sequencing sample was made of peripheral blood. The receptors stem from a woman aged 80 or over with acute or convalescent COVID-19.

On this clone: This CDR3 fails to terminate in the conserved phenylalanine or tryptophan, so it likely reflects a read error. The DNA is omitted, as the CDR3 cannot be located on it reliably, and the CDR3 follows TCRdb's listing. The chain's CDR3 is CASSAPPGTGHAVSLSISIS. The rearrangement links TRBV3-1 (or the pseudogene TRBV3-2) to TRBJ1-2; the table gives TRBD1 as D, unverified against the DNA. The CDR3 is 20 amino acids long, termini counted. Germline V gene lookup returns CDR1 LGHDT and CDR2 YNNKEL (reference sequence).

The chain has TRBV12-3 or TRBV12-4 and TRBJ2-7; D is undetermined. The CDR3 has 12 amino acids. Trimming took 3 bases from V and 4 from J, leaving 7 bases between them. The CDR3 is CASSFGKYEQYF. CDR3 nucleotides: TGTGCCAGCAGTTTTGGCAAGTACGAGCAGTACTTC.

The CDR3 region has the DNA TGTGCCAGCAGTCTCAGGGGTCCAGTAAACATTCAGTACTTC. It is translated as CASSLRGPVNIQYF. The chain carries TRBV27 and TRBJ2-4, with TRBD1 as a possible D gene (6 bases). V lost 5 bases, J lost 6 bases, and 14 bases lay in between. The germline CDR1 and CDR2 sequences are MNHEY and SMNVEV (reference sequence). This CDR3 has 14 amino acids.

The chain joins TRBV2 to TRBJ1-4; TRBD1 agrees at 7 bases. J was trimmed by 8 bases and V by 3 bases; bases with no gene match: 6. The length of the CDR3 is 14 residues. Germline loops: CDR1 SNHLY, CDR2 FYNNEI. The CDR3 DNA follows: TGTGCCAGCAGTGACAGGGGGACCGCGGAAAAACTGTTTTTT. It encodes CASSDRGTAEKLFF.

This chain links TRBV30 with TRBJ1-2; D may be TRBD1 (6 bases). This CDR3 has 16 residues. Germline V gene data show CDR1 as GTSNPN and CDR2 as SVGIG (reference sequence). V was pared by 2 bases and J by 8 bases, with 24 bases between. As DNA, the CDR3 is TGTGCCTGGAGTCGATTACAGGGACATTCTCAAAGCGGCTACACCTTC. Encoded protein: CAWSRLQGHSQSGYTF.

The J gene is TRBJ2-3, the V gene TRBV7-9, with D possibly being TRBD2 (6 bases). Germline values: CDR1 SEHNR, CDR2 FQNEAQ (reference sequence). Trimming stripped 4 bases from V and 1 base from J, with 6 bases between. The CDR3 contains 13 residues. In DNA, the CDR3 is TGTGCCAGCAGCTGGAGGGGCACAGATACGCAGTATTTT. Translating it yields CASSWRGTDTQYF.

The table lists this clone with a few counts. This chain uses TRBV5-1 with TRBJ1-4; 7 bases agree with TRBD1. The V and J ends lost 4 bases and 16 bases, in that order; junction bases with no gene match: 7. This CDR3 has 11 residues. Germline loops: CDR1 SGHRS, CDR2 YFSETQ. The CDR3 DNA is TGCGCCAGCAGCGGCGGGGACAGTTGGTTTTTT. This gives the protein CASSGGDSWFF.

The CDR3 protein is CASSESSGNTIYF. The CDR3 DNA sequence: TGTGCCAGCAGCGAGAGTTCTGGAAACACCATATATTTT. The chain employs TRBV9 and TRBJ1-3, with no clear D. CDR3 length equals 13 residues. Trimming removed 3 bases from V and 1 base from J, with 5 bases in between. Germline-derived CDR1 and CDR2 are SGDLS and YYNGEE.

The gene calls are TRBV19 and TRBJ2-7; 8 bases align to TRBD1. V lost 5 bases to trimming and J lost 6 bases; unmatched junction nucleotides: 9. This CDR3 is 14 amino acids long. Germline CDR1 and CDR2: LNHDA and SQIVND (reference sequence). CDR3 amino acids: CASSGRAGGSEQYF. CDR3 bases: TGTGCCAGTAGTGGCAGAGCAGGGGGCAGCGAGCAGTACTTC.

There are many counts of this clone. Distinct nucleotide sequences in the sample also encode this CDR3. The genes are TRBV7-9 and TRBJ2-3, with 9 bases that match TRBD2. CDR3 length: 14 amino acids. The germline CDR1 and CDR2 sequences are SEHNR and FQNEAQ (reference sequence). Trimming at V came to 4 bases and at J to 4 bases, leaving 3 bases not matched to a gene. The CDR3 region has the DNA TGTGCCAGCAGCTCACTAGCGGGCGCAGATACGCAGTATTTT. It encodes CASSSLAGADTQYF.

In DNA form, the CDR3 reads TGTGCCAGCAGCCAAGTAGACTCGTCCAATGAGCAGTTCTTC. Translating it yields CASSQVDSSNEQFF. V usage is TRBV3-1 (or the pseudogene TRBV3-2) and J usage is TRBJ2-1, with unresolved D. This CDR3 has 14 residues. V gave up 1 base and J gave up 6 bases, with 10 bases separating them. Germline CDR1 reads LGHDT; CDR2 reads YNNKEL (reference sequence).

The chain has TRBV5-1 and TRBJ2-2; TRBD1 aligns across 7 bases. Losses at the gene ends were 4 bases for V and 5 bases for J; bases not matched to a gene: 8. Germline CDR1 SGHRS, CDR2 YFSETQ. This CDR3 spans 15 amino acids. CDR3 sequence (DNA): TGCGCCAGCAGCGAGACGACAGGGCAAACCGGGGAGCTGTTTTTT. It codes for CASSETTGQTGELFF.

The chain uses TRBV10-3 and TRBJ2-5; 8 bases map to TRBD2. The CDR3 runs to 14 residues. The V gene end was trimmed by 10 bases and the J gene end by 1 base; junction bases not matched to a gene: 8. Germline V gene sequence: CDR1 ENHRY, CDR2 SYGVKD. The CDR3 coding sequence is TGTGCCACTCAACTTAGCGGGGCCCAAGAGACCCAGTACTTC. Its protein is CATQLSGAQETQYF.

The V call is TRBV12-3 or TRBV12-4, the J call TRBJ2-2, with TRBD1 identical over 7 bases. This CDR3 is built from 12 residues. The trim removed 5 bases at V and 6 bases at J, leaving 0 bases unmatched. The CDR3 region is CASSTGAGELFF. CDR3 nucleotide sequence: TGTGCCAGCAGTACAGGGGCCGGGGAGCTGTTTTTT.

This chain links TRBV5-1 with TRBJ1-1; the D is unclear. The ends were cut back, 0 bases at V and 0 bases at J, with 6 bases in the middle. The germline CDR1 and CDR2 sequences are SGHRS and YFSETQ. The CDR3 spans 14 residues. The CDR3 loop reads CASSLGRLNTEAFF. The DNA of the CDR3 is TGCGCCAGCAGCTTGGGCAGGTTGAACACTGAAGCTTTCTTT.

This clone was counted a single time. This chain links TRBV5-5 with TRBJ2-5; 11 nucleotides match TRBD2. V shed 4 bases, J shed 1 base, and the junction held 3 bases outside the gene matches. CDR1 SGHKS and CDR2 YYEKEE come from the germline V gene (reference sequence). This CDR3 is 15 amino acids long. The CDR3 bases are TGTGCCAGCAGCAAGGGACTAGCGGTCCAAGAGACCCAGTACTTC. The encoded protein is CASSKGLAVQETQYF. The whole variable domain, filled in from reference TRBV5-5 and TRBJ2-5, reads DAGVTQSPTHLIKTRGQQVTLRCSPISGHKSVSWYQQVLGQGPQFIFQYYEKEERGRGNFPDRFSARQFPNYSSELNVNALLLGDSALYLCASSKGLAVQETQYFGPGTRLLVL.

The J gene is TRBJ1-2, the V gene TRBV5-1; D may be TRBD1 (6 bases). V was pared by 4 bases and J by 4 bases, with 14 bases between. In germline, CDR1 is SGHRS, CDR2 YFSETQ. This CDR3 spans 14 amino acids. The CDR3 DNA reads TGCGCCAGCAGCCGTACAGGGTTATCCTATGGCTACACCTTC. It translates to CASSRTGLSYGYTF.

The rearrangement uses TRBV21-1 and TRBJ1-3; TRBD1, the D gene given by the table, was not confirmed from the DNA. TRBV21-1 is flagged as a pseudogene. The CDR3 is 18 amino acids. The CDR3 region is CASSLRPRTGGKGNTIYF. DNA of the CDR3: TGTGCCAGCAGCTTACGACCGAGGACAGGGGGCAAAGGAAACACCATATATTTT.

This clone came up once. The J gene is TRBJ2-1, the V gene TRBV27, with 13 bases matching TRBD2. In germline, CDR1 is MNHEY, CDR2 SMNVEV (reference sequence). V lost 2 bases, J lost 9 bases, and 10 bases stayed unmatched. The CDR3 sequence is 17 residues long. The CDR3, as DNA: TGTGCCAGCAGTTTAAGGCCCGGACTAGCGGGAGCCCTTGAGCAGTTCTTC. It codes for CASSLRPGLAGALEQFF.

The chain employs TRBV3-1 (or the pseudogene TRBV3-2) and TRBJ2-3; TRBD2 matches at 7 bases. Losses at the gene ends were 5 bases for V and 6 bases for J; bases not matched to a gene: 11. Germline CDR1 reads LGHDT; CDR2 reads YNNKEL (reference sequence). The CDR3 has 15 residues. The CDR3: CASSSLGGSVDTQYF. CDR3 DNA sequence: TGTGCCAGCAGCTCTTTGGGAGGGTCCGTGGATACGCAGTATTTT.

This chain connects TRBV6-2 or TRBV6-3 to TRBJ2-2, with D tentatively TRBD1 (5 bases). Trimming pared 4 bases from V and 1 base from J, leaving 22 bases between. This CDR3 spans 19 amino acids. The germline V gene encodes CDR1 MNHEY and CDR2 SVGEGT. The CDR3 protein is CASSFKGFGFRRNTGELFF. CDR3 DNA sequence: TGTGCCAGCAGTTTTAAGGGGTTCGGGTTCCGGAGGAACACCGGGGAGCTGTTTTTT.

The rearrangement uses TRBV27 and TRBJ2-3; 8 nucleotides match TRBD2. The V segment lost 2 bases and the J segment 1 base; nucleotides outside the gene matches: 17. Germline CDR1 reads MNHEY; CDR2 reads SMNVEV (reference sequence). This CDR3 is built from 20 residues. The CDR3 region has the DNA TGTGCCAGCAGTTTAATTACAGGCCCTGATAGCGGGGCCCGCACAGATACGCAGTATTTT. This gives the protein CASSLITGPDSGARTDTQYF.

The V gene is TRBV19, the J gene TRBJ2-3, with 9 bases matching TRBD2. Germline V gene sequence: CDR1 LNHDA, CDR2 SQIVND (reference sequence). The CDR3 has 16 residues. The trim removed 6 bases at V and 0 bases at J, leaving 7 bases unmatched. The CDR3 loop is CASSPRLAASTDTQYF. Here the CDR3 DNA reads TGTGCCAGTAGCCCCCGACTAGCGGCTAGCACAGATACGCAGTATTTT.

This clone was seen just once. The chain is built from TRBV4-2 and TRBJ2-4; a weak D match, TRBD1 (5 bases). The V and J ends lost 0 bases and 4 bases respectively, with 13 bases between them. The CDR3 spans 16 residues. Germline-derived CDR1 and CDR2 are LGHNA and YNFKEQ. This CDR3 is CASSQDQGREKNIQYF. The CDR3 DNA is TGTGCCAGCAGCCAAGATCAGGGCAGGGAAAAAAACATTCAGTACTTC.

J is TRBJ2-1 and V is TRBV2; possibly TRBD2 for D (6 bases). V lost 4 bases to trimming and J lost 3 bases, with 10 bases between them. The germline V gene encodes CDR1 SNHLY and CDR2 FYNNEI. The length of the CDR3 is 14 residues. The CDR3 loop reads CASSGTINYNEQFF. The CDR3 bases are TGTGCCAGCAGTGGGACTATAAACTACAATGAGCAGTTCTTC.

This clone was detected a few times. The V gene is TRBV24-1, the J gene TRBJ2-7, with a tentative D call TRBD1 (6 bases). The CDR3 contains 15 residues. Trimming took 3 bases from V and 0 from J, leaving 11 bases between them. Germline assignment: CDR1 KGHDR and CDR2 SFDVKD. The CDR3 coding sequence is TGTGCCACCAGTGATGGCCGGACAGTCTCCTACGAGCAGTACTTC. This encodes CATSDGRTVSYEQYF.

The rearrangement links TRBV13 to TRBJ1-3; 7 bases agree with TRBD1. The CDR3 loop spans 14 amino acids. Germline CDR1 PRHDT, CDR2 FYEKMQ (reference sequence). J was trimmed by 3 bases and V by 5 bases; bases with no gene match: 4. For the CDR3, the DNA is TGTGCCAGCAGCGAGGGACAGCTTGGAAACACCATATATTTT. Its translation is CASSEGQLGNTIYF.

The chain couples TRBV9 to TRBJ2-2; 9 positions match TRBD1. Trimming took 4 bases from V and 3 from J; bases not matched to a gene: 7. The CDR3 is 16 residues long. CDR1 is SGDLS and CDR2 is YYNGEE in the germline V gene. The DNA for the CDR3 is TGTGCCAGCAGCTATTGGGACAGGGCGGACACCGGGGAGCTGTTTTTT. This gives the protein CASSYWDRADTGELFF.

This chain joins TRBV7-9 and TRBJ1-3; TRBD1 aligns across 7 bases. V gave up 4 bases and J gave up 0 bases; unmatched junction bases: 3. CDR3 length: 15 residues. Looked up from germline, CDR1 is SEHNR and CDR2 is FQNEAQ (reference sequence). The CDR3 loop is CASSSSGGSGNTIYF. CDR3 DNA sequence: TGTGCCAGCAGCTCATCAGGGGGCTCTGGAAACACCATATATTTT.

J is TRBJ1-4 and V is TRBV7-9, with TRBD1 as a possible D gene (5 bases). The CDR3 is 15 residues long. Trimming removed 5 bases from V and 7 bases from J, with 17 bases in between. Germline V lookup: CDR1 SEHNR, CDR2 FQNEAQ (reference sequence). CDR3 sequence reads: CASSNRAGRGEKLFF. CDR3 nucleotide sequence: TGTGCCAGCAGCAACCGGGCCGGGAGGGGTGAAAAACTGTTTTTT.

This chain joins TRBV27 and TRBJ1-6; TRBD1 aligns across 8 bases. The CDR3 contains 14 residues. Unmatched junction bases numbered 7, after V lost 5 bases and J lost 10 bases. CDR1 is MNHEY and CDR2 is SMNVEV in the germline V gene (reference sequence). Here the CDR3 DNA reads TGTGCCAGCAGTCGGACAGGGTCGATCTCACCCCTCCACTTT. It is translated as CASSRTGSISPLHF.